These T cell receptor beta chains were read from a single sample in a study of blood T cell repertoires in COVID-19. Assay used: immunoSEQ multiplex PCR; TCRdb lists only in-frame clones, some missing. The sample lists under 75,000 clones, about 90% seen once, with less than 20% in the top ten. The sequencing input was peripheral blood. The source of these receptors is a woman of 80 years or more with active COVID-19. The CDR3 runs from the conserved cysteine through the conserved F or W. Fields, in order: D gene, V gene, J gene, clone size, CDR3 DNA, CDR3 protein. D genes are given only for firm matches. A row's size may be missing; if present it is once, few, many or a size class.

TRBD1	TRBV11-2	TRBJ2-5	few	TGTGCCAGCAGCTTAGATCCAGGGGGCGCGGGGGAGACCCAGTACTTC	CASSLDPGGAGETQYF
-	TRBV11-3	TRBJ2-7	-	TGTGCCAGCAGCCTCAATTCGGTCCACGAGCAGTACTTC	CASSLNSVHEQYF
-	TRBV9	TRBJ2-2	-	TGTGCCAGCAGCGTAGGCGGCAGCCTGAACACCGGGGAGCTGTTTTTT	CASSVGGSLNTGELFF
TRBD2	TRBV11-2	TRBJ2-5	-	TGTGCCAGCAGCTACCTGCGGGGGGCCATAGAGACCCAGTACTTC	CASSYLRGAIETQYF
TRBD1	TRBV7-9	TRBJ2-7	few	TGTGCCAGCAGCCGAGACAGGGGCACCTTGGAGCAGTACTTC	CASSRDRGTLEQYF
TRBD2	TRBV5-4	TRBJ2-5	-	TGTGCCAGCAGCCCGTTAGCGGGGGGGTCAGAGACCCAGTACTTC	CASSPLAGGSETQYF
TRBD1	TRBV6-6	TRBJ2-7	-	TGTGCCAGCAGACGACAGGGGGCCTACGAGCAGTACTTC	CASRRQGAYEQYF
-	TRBV29-1	TRBJ2-1	-	TGCAGCGTTGGGGCTAGCGTGGCTGAGCAGTTCTTC	CSVGASVAEQFF
TRBD2	TRBV29-1	TRBJ2-1	-	TGCAGCGTCATTAGCGGGGGGGCTGGCAATGAGCAGTTCTTC	CSVISGGAGNEQFF
-	TRBV21-1	TRBJ2-7	-	TGTGCCAGCAGCCACAGGGGAAACGCCGAGCAGTACTTC	CASSHRGNAEQYF
TRBD2	TRBV7-3	TRBJ2-1	-	TGTGCCAGCAGCCTACTAGCGGGGGACCACAATGAGCAGTTCTTC	CASSLLAGDHNEQFF
-	TRBV5-5	TRBJ1-5	-	TGTGCCAGCAGCTTGGGCCACTCGGGCAATCAGCCCCAGCATTTT	CASSLGHSGNQPQHF
TRBD2	TRBV7-2	TRBJ2-1	-	TGTGCCAGCAGCTTAGTAGCGGGGGGCGACAATGAGCAGTTCTTC	CASSLVAGGDNEQFF
TRBD1	TRBV5-1	TRBJ2-3	-	TGCGCCAGCAGCCCTGGGACAGGCTCTAGCACAGATACGCAGTATTTT	CASSPGTGSSTDTQYF
-	TRBV7-6	TRBJ1-5	-	TGTGCCAGCCCGGGGGGGGGCTGGGGCAATCAGCCCCAGCATTTT	CASPGGGWGNQPQHF
-	TRBV4-3	TRBJ1-1	-	TGCGCCAGCAGCCAAGACCCGGAAGGGGCGGCGAACACTGAAGCTTTCTTT	CASSQDPEGAANTEAFF
TRBD1	TRBV5-6	TRBJ1-1	-	TGTGCCAGCAGCTCGGGACAGGGAAACACTGAAGCTTTCTTT	CASSSGQGNTEAFF
TRBD1	TRBV19	TRBJ2-5	-	TGTGCCAGTAGTGTAGAAGACAGGGGTGGGGAGACCCAGTACTTC	CASSVEDRGGETQYF
TRBD2	TRBV11-2	TRBJ2-1	-	TGTGCCAGCAGCCCCTCCGGGAGGGGGCAGTTCTTC	CASSPSGRGQFF
TRBD1	TRBV14	TRBJ2-7	-	TGTGCCAGCAGCCAACGAGGAGGGACAGGGGGCTACGAGCAGTACTTC	CASSQRGGTGGYEQYF
-	TRBV4-3	TRBJ2-3	-	TGCGCCAGCAGCCTCTGGACTTCTAGCACAGATACGCAGTATTTT	CASSLWTSSTDTQYF
-	TRBV29-1	TRBJ1-4	-	TGCAGCGTTGGGGGGCGGGAGGAAAAACTGTTTTTT	CSVGGREEKLFF
-	TRBV29-1	TRBJ1-1	-	TGCAGCGTTGAAGAGGGGGAGGGCACTGAAGCTTTCTTT	CSVEEGEGTEAFF
-	TRBV7-2	TRBJ2-3	-	TGTGCCAGCAGCTTGGTCGGTGCCACAGATACGCAGTATTTT	CASSLVGATDTQYF
-	TRBV6-2/TRBV6-3	TRBJ2-7	-	TGTGCCAGCAGTCGTTACGACACTTCCTACGAGCAGTACTTC	CASSRYDTSYEQYF
TRBD1	TRBV18	TRBJ2-2	-	TGTGCCAGCTCACCCCTGACAGGGGCGAACACCGGGGAGCTGTTTTTT	CASSPLTGANTGELFF
TRBD2	TRBV18	TRBJ2-1	-	TGTGCCAGCTCAATACTAGCGGGGGGGTACAATGAGCAGTTCTTC	CASSILAGGYNEQFF
-	TRBV20-1	TRBJ2-1	-	TGCAGTGCTCTGTCCAATGAGCAGTTCTTC	CSALSNEQFF
TRBD1	TRBV7-2	TRBJ1-5	-	TGTGCCAGCAGCTCAGACAGGGCGGGCAATCAGCCCCAGCATTTT	CASSSDRAGNQPQHF
TRBD1	TRBV28	TRBJ1-4	-	TGTGCCAGCAGTAATCACAGGGGGCTAGCTAATGAAAAACTGTTTTTT	CASSNHRGLANEKLFF